The 21 T cell receptor beta chains given below trace back to one sample, sequenced in a study of vaccination and CD4 T cells after COVID-19. Sequenced with the Oncomine TCR Beta short-read assay was DNA taken from cultured CD4+ T cells. TCRdb passed the PCR reads through MiXCR, listing each CDR3 protein once. The sample has about 16,000 distinct CDR3 sequences, under 75% seen once. These receptors are not linked to any known antigen. Specified treatment: approximately nine-day PBMC culture with coronavirus spike peptide pools or control peptides (ViraFEST assay). Input material: CD4+ T cells from blood, cultured in vitro. The receptor source for this set is a human donor who had recovered from COVID-19.

V is TRBV27 and J is TRBJ2-1, with D uncertain. Germline-derived CDR1 and CDR2 are MNHEY and SMNVEV (reference sequence). The CDR3 has 13 residues. The V end was cut by 1 base, the J end by 6 bases, with 7 bases between. This CDR3 is CASSLYGSNEQFF. The CDR3 DNA sequence: TGTGCCAGCAGTTTATACGGCTCCAATGAGCAGTTCTTC.

J is TRBJ2-5 and V is TRBV24-1; TRBD2 aligns across 9 bases. V lost 3 bases to trimming and J lost 7 bases; unmatched junction nucleotides: 11. The CDR3 covers 16 residues. Per germline, CDR1 KGHDR and CDR2 SFDVKD. CDR3 protein: CATSDVRTSAVGTQYF. The CDR3 region has the DNA TGTGCCACCAGTGATGTTAGGACTAGCGCAGTGGGGACCCAGTACTTC.

This clonotype was observed a handful of times. The genes are TRBV6-5 and TRBJ2-7; D is unresolved. V was pared by 2 bases and J by 6 bases, with 5 bases between. Germline lookup yields CDR1 MNHEY and CDR2 SVGAGI. This CDR3 contains 11 residues. For the CDR3, the DNA is TGTGCCAGCAGTTACCCATGCGAGCAGTACTTC. Translated: CASSYPCEQYF.

This clonotype was found once. The J gene is TRBJ1-2, the V gene TRBV6-1, with D possibly being TRBD1 (6 bases). V lost 6 bases to trimming and J lost 3 bases, with 17 bases between them. The length of the CDR3 is 15 residues. The germline V gene encodes CDR1 MNHNS and CDR2 SASEGT. This chain's CDR3 is CASSIQGESDYGYTF. The CDR3 DNA follows: TGTGCCAGCAGCATACAGGGCGAATCTGACTATGGCTACACCTTC.

This clonotype was seen only a few times. The CDR3 loop reads CASSSTLSYNEQFF. CDR3 in DNA: TGTGCCAGCAGCTCAACTCTCTCCTACAATGAGCAGTTCTTC. The V call is TRBV7-7, the J call TRBJ2-1; D unresolved. V lost 4 bases and J lost 0, with 7 bases in between. Germline lookup yields CDR1 SSHAT and CDR2 FNYEAQ (reference sequence). The CDR3 contains 14 residues.

This rearrangement joins TRBV12-3 or TRBV12-4 to TRBJ2-5, with 12 positions matching TRBD1. V dropped 10 bases and J dropped 4; count of bases not matched to a gene: 10. The CDR3 sequence is 15 residues long. CDR3 nucleotide sequence: TGTGCCACCAAACCGGGACAGGGGGCTGGAGAGACCCAGTACTTC. It is translated as CATKPGQGAGETQYF.

The rearrangement uses TRBV20-1 and TRBJ2-4; 14 bases match TRBD2. From germline, CDR1 is DFQATT and CDR2 SNEGSKA (reference sequence). The CDR3 runs 14 residues. With V trimmed by 5 bases and J by 10 bases, 7 bases remained unmatched. CDR3 DNA sequence: TGCAGTGCTCAGGGACTAGCGGGAGTGGGGATTCAGTACTTC. It yields the protein CSAQGLAGVGIQYF.

Concerning this clonotype itself: The DNA is omitted, as the CDR3 cannot be located on it reliably, and the CDR3 follows TCRdb's listing. V gene TRBV12-1 combines with J gene TRBJ2-3; TRBD1, as called in the table, went unchecked against the DNA. TRBV12-1 represents a pseudogene. The CDR3 contains 15 residues when both ends are counted. This chain's CDR3 is CASSFWGGGTDTQYF.

Regarding this clonotype: One end of the junction fails to match germline, which may point to a read error. This sequence joins TRBV20-1 and TRBJ1-2; 7 bases are shared with TRBD1. The CDR3 extends over 9 amino acids. Germline V gene lookup returns CDR1 DFQATT and CDR2 SNEGSKA (reference sequence). CDR3 nucleotides: TGCAGTACGCCAAACAGGGGCGACTTC. Protein product: CSTPNRGDF.

This chain links TRBV7-9 with TRBJ1-6; D might be TRBD1 (5 bases). The CDR3 runs to 15 residues. Germline CDR1 is SEHNR and CDR2 is FQNEAQ (reference sequence). Trimming stripped 7 bases from V and 7 bases from J, with 17 bases between. CDR3 nucleotide sequence: TGTGCCAGCAATCCCACCGGGACGGTCAATTCACCCCTCCACTTT. It codes for CASNPTGTVNSPLHF.

The chain carries TRBV19 and TRBJ2-1; no reliable D call. Germline V gene lookup returns CDR1 LNHDA and CDR2 SQIVND (reference sequence). The length of the CDR3 is 15 residues. Trimming removed 2 bases at V and 7 bases at J, with 15 bases between. CDR3 in DNA: TGTGCCAGTAGTATAATCTGGCGCGGTACGAATGAGCAGTTCTTC. Translation gives CASSIIWRGTNEQFF.

This clonotype turned up a few times. The chain joins TRBV21-1 to TRBJ2-5; no DNA check was done on the table's D call, TRBD1. TRBV21-1 corresponds to a pseudogene. The CDR3 loop spans 13 amino acids. The CDR3 loop reads CASSRRQQETQYF. CDR3 bases: TGTGCCAGCAGTAGACGACAGCAAGAGACCCAGTACTTC.

The chain combines TRBV21-1 with TRBJ2-2; the table names TRBD1, a call not compared with the DNA. TRBV21-1 is listed as a pseudogene. This CDR3 has 19 residues. CDR3 bases: TGTGCCAGCAGCAAAGGGGAGCGGGGGCGGTGGCCGAACACCGGGGAGCTGTTTTTT. This gives the protein CASSKGERGRWPNTGELFF.

The chain joins TRBV20-1 to TRBJ2-5, with a possible D match to TRBD2 (6 bases). Germline assignment: CDR1 DFQATT and CDR2 SNEGSKA (reference sequence). CDR3 length equals 14 residues. The V and J ends lost 2 bases and 4 bases respectively, with 14 bases between them. The CDR3 bases are TGCAGTGCTAGACAAACCGGGACTCCAGAGACCCAGTACTTC. Translating gives CSARQTGTPETQYF.

V and J are TRBV10-1 and TRBJ2-3; 10 bases are a match to TRBD1. The CDR3 loop spans 14 amino acids. Germline CDR1 WNHNN, CDR2 SYGVQD (reference sequence). V was clipped by 5 bases and J by 6 bases; unmatched bases: 5. The CDR3 is CASSPGQGSDTQYF. The CDR3 region has the DNA TGCGCCAGCAGTCCGGGACAGGGGTCGGATACGCAGTATTTT.

The rearrangement joins TRBV6-5 to TRBJ2-1, with 10 bases aligning to TRBD2. CDR3 size: 15 residues. The V segment lost 4 bases and the J segment 6 bases; nucleotides outside the gene matches: 6. Germline V CDR1 and CDR2: MNHEY, SVGAGI. The CDR3 sequence: CASSWSSGSVNEQFF. The CDR3 coding sequence is TGTGCCAGCAGTTGGTCTAGCGGGAGTGTCAATGAGCAGTTCTTC.

The chain employs TRBV7-2 and TRBJ1-3; a weak D match, TRBD1 (6 bases). CDR3 size: 18 residues. The V gene lost 7 bases and the J gene lost 7 bases, with 29 bases spanning the gap. Germline CDR1 SGHTA, CDR2 FQGNSA. The CDR3 sequence is CASTSSGVVGGGPNTIYF. As DNA, the CDR3 is TGTGCCAGCACCTCATCAGGTGTCGTAGGTGGGGGGCCCAACACCATATATTTT. The full variable domain, completed using reference TRBV7-2 and TRBJ1-3, is GAGVSQSPSNKVTEKGKDVELRCDPISGHTALYWYRQSLGQGLEFLIYFQGNSAPDKSGLPSDRFSAERTGGSVSTLTIQRTQQEDSAVYLCASTSSGVVGGGPNTIYFGEGSWLTVV.

The V gene is TRBV20-1, the J gene TRBJ1-3, with TRBD1 identical over 9 bases. The junction had 9 bases not matched to a gene; V was cut back by 0 bases and J by 3 bases. The germline V gene encodes CDR1 DFQATT and CDR2 SNEGSKA (reference sequence). The CDR3 totals 17 residues. CDR3 sequence: CSARDPSQGASGNTIYF. CDR3 DNA sequence: TGCAGTGCTAGAGACCCGTCACAGGGGGCTAGTGGAAACACCATATATTTT.

The chain is built from TRBV11-2 and TRBJ1-1; D gene ambiguous. Germline CDR1 reads SGHAT; CDR2 reads FQNNGV. Trimming removed 5 bases from V and 5 bases from J, with 18 bases in between. The CDR3 is made up of 15 amino acids. The chain's CDR3 is CASSPEWPGGTEAFF. CDR3 nucleotide sequence: TGTGCCAGCAGCCCTGAATGGCCAGGAGGGACTGAAGCTTTCTTT.

The gene calls are TRBV27 and TRBJ1-5; D unclear. CDR1 and CDR2 (germline): MNHEY, SMNVEV (reference sequence). The ends were cut back, 6 bases at V and 2 bases at J, with 11 bases in the middle. The CDR3 loop spans 14 amino acids. The CDR3 DNA sequence: TGTGCCAGCAGCCGTAGCGGCCGCAATCAGCCCCAGCATTTT. Translating it yields CASSRSGRNQPQHF.

This chain connects TRBV6-1 to TRBJ1-3, with 8 bases aligning to TRBD1. Trimming at V came to 7 bases and at J to 2 bases, leaving 4 bases not matched to a gene. The germline V gene has CDR1 MNHNS and CDR2 SASEGT. This CDR3 is 14 amino acids long. CDR3 sequence: CASTLTGAGNTIYF. The CDR3 coding sequence is TGTGCCAGCACCCTGACAGGGGCTGGAAACACCATATATTTT.